This T cell receptor (beta chain) emerged from a study of molecular identifiers for immune sequencing clone quantification. Points from the study as a whole: Spiked Jurkat TCR RNA equivalent to one cell reportedly surfaced among approximately 990,000 naive cells. For highly expanded clones, sizes could be underestimated when identical TCR molecules share a barcode.

The CDR3 length is 17 residues. Germline values: CDR1 SEHNR, CDR2 FQNEAQ (reference sequence). Every naive CD8 library was made from between about 18,000 and 1,100,000 sorted cells with 10%, 30% or 50% RNA. Naive CD8 T cells were FACS-sorted by CD8+CD4-CCR7+CD45RA+ markers. As for this clonotype: As yet, its antigen is unknown. Germline and junction disagree at one end, which may indicate a read error.

TCRdb itself ran the PCR reads through MiXCR, one entry per CDR3 protein. This sample has just under 650,000 distinct CDR3 sequences, with about 20% found just once. This chain uses TRBV7-9 with TRBJ2-1; TRBD2 matches 10 bases. The TCR comes from a human donor in good health. Some libraries in this study had Jurkat cell RNA spiked in. The sample taken for sequencing was naive CD8+ T cells from blood, with Jurkat cell RNA spiked in. Subset here: FACS-sorted CD8+CD4-CCR7+CD45RA+ naive T cells. The CDR3 bases are TGTGCCAGTAGCTCGCCCCTAGCGGGAGCTGAGTACAATGAGCGGTTCTTC. Encoded protein: CASSSPLAGAEYNERFF.